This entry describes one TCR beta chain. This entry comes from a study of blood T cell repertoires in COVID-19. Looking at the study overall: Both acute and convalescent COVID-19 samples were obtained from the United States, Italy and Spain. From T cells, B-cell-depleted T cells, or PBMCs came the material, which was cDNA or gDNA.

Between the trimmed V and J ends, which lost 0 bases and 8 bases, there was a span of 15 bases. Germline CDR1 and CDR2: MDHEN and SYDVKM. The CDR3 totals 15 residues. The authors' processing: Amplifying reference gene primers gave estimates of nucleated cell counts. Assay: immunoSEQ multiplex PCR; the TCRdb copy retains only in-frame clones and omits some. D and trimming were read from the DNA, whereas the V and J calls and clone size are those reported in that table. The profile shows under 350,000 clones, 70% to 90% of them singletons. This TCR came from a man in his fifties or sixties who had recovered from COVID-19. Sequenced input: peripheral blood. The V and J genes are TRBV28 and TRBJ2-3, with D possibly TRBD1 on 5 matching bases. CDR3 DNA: TGTGCCAGCAGTTTATGCCATGGGGCTAAGTCTACGCAGTATTTT. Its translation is CASSLCHGAKSTQYF.